These 14 T cell receptor beta chains came from one sample sequenced in a study of cytomegalovirus exposure and HLA in healthy donors. 60 Vbeta and 13 Jbeta primers were used in PCR. TCRdb keeps only in-frame clones here, not all; method: immunoSEQ multiplex PCR. The sample shows more than 85,000 clones, 60% to 80% of them seen only once. The sequenced sample consisted of PBMCs. All receptors derive from a man aged 30 to 39 in good health and CMV-seronegative.

The rearrangement joins TRBV4-2 to TRBJ1-1; D not certain. CDR1 is LGHNA and CDR2 is YNFKEQ in the germline V gene. V was cut by 1 base and J by 2 bases, with 14 bases left in between. The CDR3 sequence is 16 residues long. Here the CDR3 DNA reads TGTGCCAGCAGCCAAGTTAGCGGTTTCGGTAACACTGAAGCTTTCTTT. Protein product: CASSQVSGFGNTEAFF.

The rearrangement uses TRBV15 and TRBJ1-4, with 8 bases that match TRBD1. V lost 1 base, J lost 0 bases, and 10 bases stayed unmatched. The CDR3 covers 19 residues. Looked up from germline, CDR1 is LNHNV and CDR2 is YYDKDF (reference sequence). Here the CDR3 reads CATSRGVQGVLATNEKLFF. The CDR3 nucleotides read TGTGCCACCAGCAGAGGTGTACAGGGGGTCCTTGCAACTAATGAAAAACTGTTTTTT.

The chain has TRBV2 and TRBJ2-3, with a weak D call TRBD1 (6 bases). V was pared by 3 bases and J by 3 bases, with 19 bases between. Germline V gene sequence: CDR1 SNHLY, CDR2 FYNNEI. The CDR3 totals 17 residues. The CDR3 DNA reads as TGTGCCAGCAGTGACCCTTCTAGAGGGGGAGAAACAGATACGCAGTATTTT. Its translation is CASSDPSRGGETDTQYF.

The chain employs TRBV6-5 and TRBJ2-2; TRBD1 matches 9 bases. With 4 bases clipped from V and 2 bases from J, the junction kept 5 bases outside the gene matches. This CDR3 spans 16 amino acids. Germline CDR1 is MNHEY and CDR2 is SVGAGI. The CDR3 coding sequence is TGTGCCAGCAGTTTGGGACAGGGAGTTAACACCGGGGAGCTGTTTTTT. It translates to CASSLGQGVNTGELFF.

V gene TRBV11-3 combines with J gene TRBJ1-1; a possible D gene is TRBD1 (5 bases). V dropped 2 bases and J dropped 3 bases, with 13 bases sitting between them. The CDR3 has 15 amino acids. The germline gives CDR1 SGHNT, CDR2 YENEEA. Written as DNA, the CDR3 is TGTGCCAGCAGCTTAACGGACGGGACTTACACTGAAGCTTTCTTT. It yields the protein CASSLTDGTYTEAFF.

This chain uses TRBV30 with TRBJ2-1; tentatively, D is TRBD2 (6 bases). Germline assignment: CDR1 GTSNPN and CDR2 SVGIG (reference sequence). The CDR3 length is 13 residues. Trimming pared 0 bases from V and 9 bases from J, leaving 12 bases between. The CDR3 DNA follows: TGTGCCTGGAGTGTTTCGGGAGAGGCTGAGCAGTTCTTC. Translated: CAWSVSGEAEQFF.

On this clone: Other DNA sequences in this sample translate to the same CDR3. This chain joins TRBV2 and TRBJ2-5; no clear D. Germline V gene lookup returns CDR1 SNHLY and CDR2 FYNNEI. This CDR3 has 13 residues. Trimming removed 4 bases at V and 1 base at J, with 7 bases between. The CDR3 protein is CASSVARQETQYF. For the CDR3, the DNA is TGTGCCAGCAGTGTGGCCCGCCAAGAGACCCAGTACTTC.

DNA for the CDR3: TGTGCCAGCTCACCACAGGGGGCCGGGGAGCTGTTTTTT. This sequence encodes CASSPQGAGELFF. The chain links TRBV18 to TRBJ2-2; D perhaps matches TRBD1 (6 bases). CDR1 and CDR2 (germline): KGHSH, LQKENI. The CDR3 spans 13 residues. Trimming took 1 base from V and 6 from J, leaving 6 bases between them.

The chain uses TRBV29-1 and TRBJ1-3; D might be TRBD1 (5 bases). The CDR3 has 12 amino acids. The germline V gene has CDR1 SQVTM and CDR2 ANQGSEA. Deletions cut 4 bases from V and 5 bases from J, with 9 bases between. CDR3 sequence: CSVATVRNTIYF. CDR3 sequence (DNA): TGCAGCGTTGCGACAGTTAGAAACACCATATATTTT. The full variable domain, its missing parts supplied by reference TRBV29-1 and TRBJ1-3, is SAVISQKPSRDICQRGTSLTIQCQVDSQVTMMFWYRQQPGQSLTLIATANQGSEATYESGFVIDKFPISRPNLTFSTLTVSNMSPEDSSIYLCSVATVRNTIYFGEGSWLTVV.

The chain joins TRBV4-3 to TRBJ1-1; D remains ambiguous. The V end lost 3 bases, the J end lost 0 bases, and 11 bases lay between the germline ends. There are 15 residues in the CDR3. In germline, CDR1 is LGHNA, CDR2 YSLEER. Written as DNA, the CDR3 is TGCGCCAGCAGCCAGGAGGGCAGCATGAACACTGAAGCTTTCTTT. Amino acid sequence: CASSQEGSMNTEAFF.

The gene calls are TRBV2 and TRBJ1-2; D is possibly TRBD1 (6 bases). The CDR3 spans 14 residues. CDR1 is SNHLY, CDR2 FYNNEI, per germline. Trimming removed 6 bases at V and 4 bases at J, with 15 bases between. The CDR3 DNA follows: TGTGCCAGCAGGGAGACGGACAGTAGCTATGGCTACACCTTC. Translated: CASRETDSSYGYTF.

J is TRBJ2-7 and V is TRBV6-5; 7 bases map to TRBD1. V trimming: 4 bases; J trimming: 3 bases; junction bases outside the gene matches: 12. The CDR3 has 16 residues. The germline CDR1 and CDR2 sequences are MNHEY and SVGAGI. The CDR3 reads CASSSRVTGSRYEQYF. The CDR3 bases are TGTGCCAGCAGTTCGCGGGTGACAGGGAGTCGCTACGAGCAGTACTTC.

The rearrangement uses TRBV11-2 and TRBJ2-3; TRBD2 matches 14 bases. This CDR3 comprises 15 residues. Germline CDR1 and CDR2: SGHAT and FQNNGV. The V and J ends lost 5 bases and 14 bases, in that order; junction bases with no gene match: 12. The CDR3 spells CASSPGPGLAGELYF. CDR3 in DNA: TGTGCCAGCAGCCCCGGTCCGGGACTAGCGGGAGAGTTGTATTTT.

V gene TRBV6-5 combines with J gene TRBJ2-3, with D perhaps TRBD1 (6 bases). The germline gives CDR1 MNHEY, CDR2 SVGAGI. The CDR3 totals 13 residues. Trimming took 4 bases from V and 6 from J, leaving 11 bases between them. CDR3 DNA sequence: TGTGCCAGCAGTTTGGGGGCGGGCGATACGCAGTATTTT. It codes for CASSLGAGDTQYF.